This T cell receptor (beta chain) appears in the sequencing data of a study of T cell responses to AZD1222 COVID-19 vaccine. Study context: Second-dose timings of about 4 or about 12 weeks were pooled. Study-wide results and caveats: A mostly white British donor set with more females was recruited, and clonal diversity was possibly underestimated. At baseline, seropositivity was found in only six or seven AZD1222 recipients. Close to half of all spike-specific TCRs reportedly target regions of the variants that are unmutated.

Method: immunoSEQ multiplex PCR; TCRdb's copy keeps in-frame clones and lacks some. The table includes 130,000 to 150,000 clones, roughly 90% detected once. For this clone: No antigen is known for it.

The V segment lost 2 bases and the J segment 6 bases; nucleotides outside the gene matches: 3. CDR1 LNHNV and CDR2 YYDKDF come from the germline V gene (reference sequence). This CDR3 is 15 amino acids long. The TCR originated in an adult in good health. The V gene is TRBV15, the J gene TRBJ1-4; TRBD1 agrees at 10 bases. The specimen comprised peripheral blood, sampled on day 0 of AZD1222 vaccination. CDR3 bases: TGTGCCACCAGCAGACGAGACAGGGGGCATGAAAAACTGTTTTTT. This codes for CATSRRDRGHEKLFF.